A single sample is the source of the 27 T cell receptor beta chains below, sequenced in a study of cytomegalovirus exposure and HLA in healthy donors. It was with 60 Vbeta and 13 Jbeta primers that the PCR ran. The protocol was immunoSEQ multiplex PCR, while the TCRdb copy is restricted to in-frame clones and leaves out a portion. In the table there are 99,000 or so clones, about four fifths of which are singletons. The sequenced sample was PBMCs. Source of these receptors: a female donor in good health and CMV-seropositive.

The rearrangement links TRBV7-2 to TRBJ1-2; the match to TRBD1 covers 7 bases. V lost 8 bases, J lost 8 bases, and 11 bases stayed unmatched. The CDR3 is made up of 13 amino acids. In germline, CDR1 is SGHTA, CDR2 FQGNSA. Here the CDR3 DNA reads TGTGCCAGCGGCGACAGGGACATTTACGGCTACACCTTC. Translating gives CASGDRDIYGYTF. The variable domain in full, with the rest retrieved from reference TRBV7-2 and TRBJ1-2, is GAGVSQSPSNKVTEKGKDVELRCDPISGHTALYWYRQSLGQGLEFLIYFQGNSAPDKSGLPSDRFSAERTGGSVSTLTIQRTQQEDSAVYLCASGDRDIYGYTFGSGTRLTVV.

The chain employs TRBV28 and TRBJ2-5; D is unresolved. Germline-derived CDR1 and CDR2 are MDHEN and SYDVKM. The CDR3 has 11 amino acids. The V end lost 6 bases, the J end lost 7 bases, and 9 bases lay between the germline ends. Written as DNA, the CDR3 is TGTGCCAGCAGGTACTCTGGGACCCAGTACTTC. This sequence encodes CASRYSGTQYF.

The genes are TRBV27 and TRBJ2-1; D unresolved. This CDR3 has 15 residues. Germline loops: CDR1 MNHEY, CDR2 SMNVEV (reference sequence). V lost 0 bases and J 0 bases, leaving 6 bases between the germline ends. The CDR3 nucleotides read TGTGCCAGCAGTTTATCGGAGAGCTCCTACAATGAGCAGTTCTTC. Protein sequence: CASSLSESSYNEQFF.

The chain recombines TRBV29-1 with TRBJ2-2; tentatively, D is TRBD2 (5 bases). The ends were cut back, 3 bases at V and 5 bases at J, with 10 bases in the middle. This CDR3 comprises 13 residues. Germline CDR1 reads SQVTM; CDR2 reads ANQGSEA. Written as DNA, the CDR3 is TGCAGCGTTGACGGGGAGCGGACCGGGGAGCTGTTTTTT. This gives the protein CSVDGERTGELFF.

V usage is TRBV11-3 and J usage is TRBJ2-7; weak D call: TRBD2 (6 bases). CDR1 is SGHNT and CDR2 is YENEEA in the germline V gene. This CDR3 contains 15 residues. Trimming took 3 bases from V and 7 from J, leaving 19 bases between them. The CDR3 spells CASSFEMGRAGEQYF. For the CDR3, the DNA is TGTGCCAGCAGCTTCGAGATGGGCCGGGCGGGGGAGCAGTACTTC.

V usage is TRBV28 and J usage is TRBJ2-7; 8 bases fit TRBD1. CDR1 MDHEN and CDR2 SYDVKM come from the germline V gene. The CDR3 spans 15 residues. J gave up 4 bases and V 3 bases, and 8 bases lay outside the gene matches. CDR3 amino acids: CASSFHQGAGYEQYF. The CDR3 bases are TGTGCCAGCAGTTTTCACCAGGGGGCTGGTTACGAGCAGTACTTC. Combining the CDR3 with reference TRBV28 and TRBJ2-7 gives the whole variable domain DVKVTQSSRYLVKRTGEKVFLECVQDMDHENMFWYRQDPGLGLRLIYFSYDVKMKEKGDIPEGYSVSREKKERFSLILESASTNQTSMYLCASSFHQGAGYEQYFGPGTRLTVT.

V gene TRBV5-1 combines with J gene TRBJ2-7, with D perhaps matching TRBD1 (5 bases). The germline V gene has CDR1 SGHRS and CDR2 YFSETQ. The V end lost 0 bases, the J end lost 2 bases, and 18 bases lay between the germline ends. The CDR3 totals 17 residues. The CDR3 loop reads CASSLVGLTEIPYEQYF. The CDR3 region has the DNA TGCGCCAGCAGCTTGGTGGGGCTGACAGAGATTCCCTACGAGCAGTACTTC. Filled out from reference TRBV5-1 and TRBJ2-7, the complete variable domain reads KAGVTQTPRYLIKTRGQQVTLSCSPISGHRSVSWYQQTPGQGLQFLFEYFSETQRNKGNFPGRFSGRQFSNSRSEMNVSTLELGDSALYLCASSLVGLTEIPYEQYFGPGTRLTVT.

V gene TRBV13 combines with J gene TRBJ2-3; 7 bases are shared with TRBD2. The CDR3 spans 16 residues. Germline trimming cut 2 bases from V and 4 bases from J; bases unmatched to any gene: 9. Germline V CDR1 and CDR2: PRHDT, FYEKMQ (reference sequence). CDR3 in DNA: TGTGCCAGCAGCTTACGGGGGAGGGCCGGGGCAGATACGCAGTATTTT. Residues: CASSLRGRAGADTQYF.

V gene TRBV19 combines with J gene TRBJ1-5; TRBD1 aligns across 7 bases. CDR1 and CDR2 from the germline V gene are LNHDA and SQIVND (reference sequence). CDR3 size: 17 residues. After removal of 1 base from V and 0 bases from J, the junction contained 6 bases not matched to a gene. CDR3 nucleotides: TGTGCCAGTAGTATAGGTTGGGACAGACATAGCAATCAGCCCCAGCATTTT. Protein product: CASSIGWDRHSNQPQHF.

The rearrangement uses TRBV7-9 and TRBJ1-6; no definite D call. Germline V gene lookup returns CDR1 SEHNR and CDR2 FQNEAQ (reference sequence). Trimming removed 4 bases at V and 9 bases at J, with 13 bases between. This CDR3 region has 14 residues. The DNA of the CDR3 is TGTGCCAGCAGCTCCTTAGAGCCGATTTCACCCCTCCACTTT. This translates into CASSSLEPISPLHF.

This chain connects TRBV7-6 to TRBJ1-1, with 9 bases identical to TRBD1. V trimming: 7 bases; J trimming: 6 bases; junction bases outside the gene matches: 9. Germline V CDR1 and CDR2: SGHVS, FNYEAQ. The CDR3 contains 14 residues. CDR3 sequence reads: CASIKDRGLSEAFF. Written as DNA, the CDR3 is TGTGCCAGCATCAAAGACAGGGGGTTGTCTGAAGCTTTCTTT.

The chain employs TRBV5-1 and TRBJ1-1, with 9 bases that match TRBD1. Germline trimming cut 5 bases from V and 0 bases from J; bases unmatched to any gene: 5. The CDR3 is made up of 15 amino acids. Germline CDR1 reads SGHRS; CDR2 reads YFSETQ. In DNA, the CDR3 is TGCGCCAGCAGTCGACAGGGGGATATGAACACTGAAGCTTTCTTT. It specifies CASSRQGDMNTEAFF.

The chain combines TRBV7-2 with TRBJ1-2; unclear D gene. V was shortened by 1 base and J by 9 bases, with 12 bases between the two germline ends. Germline V gene data show CDR1 as SGHTA and CDR2 as FQGNSA. This CDR3 region has 13 residues. In nucleotides, the CDR3 is TGTGCCAGCAGCTTAGACAGATCAGACCGCTACACCTTC. This translates into CASSLDRSDRYTF. Looking up the rest from reference TRBV7-2 and TRBJ1-2 gives the full variable domain: GAGVSQSPSNKVTEKGKDVELRCDPISGHTALYWYRQSLGQGLEFLIYFQGNSAPDKSGLPSDRFSAERTGGSVSTLTIQRTQQEDSAVYLCASSLDRSDRYTFGSGTRLTVV.

The chain joins TRBV6-6 to TRBJ2-7; tentatively, D is TRBD1 (6 bases). CDR3 size: 13 residues. Germline CDR1 MNHNY, CDR2 SVGAGI (reference sequence). The germline V and J ends were trimmed by 6 bases and 3 bases, with 12 bases remaining between them. The CDR3 DNA sequence: TGTGCCAGCAGCGTAACAGGGAACTACGAGCAGTACTTC. This encodes CASSVTGNYEQYF.

This clone has a handful of counts. This chain links TRBV7-9 with TRBJ1-2, with D perhaps matching TRBD1 (6 bases). The germline V gene has CDR1 SEHNR and CDR2 FQNEAQ (reference sequence). Deletions cut 3 bases from V and 2 bases from J, with 10 bases between. This CDR3 spans 14 amino acids. CDR3 sequence (DNA): TGTGCCAGCAGCTTCCCCGGACAGAACTATGGCTACACCTTC. This translates into CASSFPGQNYGYTF.

The chain joins TRBV7-3 to TRBJ1-1; D is perhaps TRBD1 (5 bases). The CDR3 extends over 13 amino acids. V lost 4 bases to trimming and J lost 6 bases, with 12 bases between them. Germline V lookup: CDR1 SGHTA, CDR2 FQGTGA. This CDR3 is CASSSGGLAEAFF. CDR3 nucleotides: TGTGCCAGCAGCTCCGGGGGTCTGGCTGAAGCTTTCTTT.

The rearrangement joins TRBV6-1 to TRBJ1-2; a weak D match, TRBD1 (5 bases). The V gene's germline CDR1 is MNHNS and CDR2 SASEGT. The CDR3 is 14 amino acids. V lost 6 bases and J 7 bases, leaving 18 bases between the germline ends. CDR3 nucleotide sequence: TGTGCCAGCAGGAGCTCGGCTGGACAAACTGGCTACACCTTC. It is translated as CASRSSAGQTGYTF.

The gene calls are TRBV27 and TRBJ1-5; 7 bases are a match to TRBD1. After removal of 10 bases from V and 5 bases from J, the junction contained 11 bases not matched to a gene. The CDR3 has 14 residues. Germline V gives CDR1 MNHEY, CDR2 SMNVEV (reference sequence). The CDR3 protein is CATATQGKHQPQHF. CDR3 coding DNA: TGTGCCACCGCGACACAGGGGAAGCATCAGCCCCAGCATTTT.

Only one count was recorded for this clone. The rearrangement links TRBV19 to TRBJ1-5, with 11 bases fitting TRBD1. The CDR3 is made up of 15 amino acids. The germline V gene has CDR1 LNHDA and CDR2 SQIVND (reference sequence). The V segment lost 7 bases and the J segment 4 bases; nucleotides outside the gene matches: 6. This CDR3 is CASNVRDRGNQPQHF. In DNA, the CDR3 is TGTGCCAGTAACGTCCGGGACAGGGGGAATCAGCCCCAGCATTTT.

This clone was counted once. The chain couples TRBV5-1 to TRBJ2-5; tentative D call: TRBD1 (6 bases). Judging by the DNA end, TRBJ2-7 fits better; the J call may be wrong. CDR3 size: 11 residues. Germline CDR1 and CDR2: SGHRS and YFSETQ. CDR3 loop: CASSSGVEQYF. In DNA form, the CDR3 reads TGCGCCAGCAGCTCAGGGGTCGAGCAGTACTTC.

This clone was observed a handful of times. The chain has TRBV7-9 and TRBJ1-2, with 7 bases lining up with TRBD1. J was trimmed by 3 bases and V by 1 base; bases with no gene match: 2. The CDR3 has 14 amino acids. Germline-derived CDR1 and CDR2 are SEHNR and FQNEAQ (reference sequence). This CDR3 is CASSLEQGYYGYTF. For the CDR3, the DNA is TGTGCCAGCAGCTTAGAACAGGGGTACTATGGCTACACCTTC. The full variable domain, its missing parts supplied by reference TRBV7-9 and TRBJ1-2, is DTGVSQNPRHKITKRGQNVTFRCDPISEHNRLYWYRQTLGQGPEFLTYFQNEAQLEKSRLLSDRFSAERPKGSFSTLEIQRTEQGDSAMYLCASSLEQGYYGYTFGSGTRLTVV.

The rearrangement joins TRBV10-1 to TRBJ2-7; D might be TRBD1 (6 bases). CDR3 length: 13 residues. The germline CDR1 and CDR2 sequences are WNHNN and SYGVQD (reference sequence). The ends were cut back, 2 bases at V and 7 bases at J, with 12 bases in the middle. CDR3 nucleotides: TGCGCCAGCAGTGAGCAGACAGGTGAAGAGCAGTACTTC. This translates into CASSEQTGEEQYF.

This chain uses TRBV19 with TRBJ2-7; a weak D match, TRBD2 (5 bases). Germline V gives CDR1 LNHDA, CDR2 SQIVND (reference sequence). Between the trimmed V and J ends, which lost 2 bases and 3 bases, there was a span of 17 bases. The CDR3 has 16 amino acids. CDR3: CASSIRGIDYNYEQYF. Written as DNA, the CDR3 is TGTGCCAGTAGTATAAGAGGGATCGATTACAACTACGAGCAGTACTTC.

The chain joins TRBV2 to TRBJ1-5; D may be TRBD1 (5 bases). The CDR3 covers 15 residues. The germline CDR1 and CDR2 sequences are SNHLY and FYNNEI. The V gene lost 4 bases and the J gene lost 1 base, with 11 bases spanning the gap. CDR3 sequence reads: CASSGQGRSNQPQHF. The CDR3 region has the DNA TGTGCCAGCAGTGGGCAGGGAAGAAGCAATCAGCCCCAGCATTTT. The full variable domain, with the rest looked up from reference TRBV2 and TRBJ1-5, is EPEVTQTPSHQVTQMGQEVILRCVPISNHLYFYWYRQILGQKVEFLVSFYNNEISEKSEIFDDQFSVERPDGSNFTLKIRSTKLEDSAMYFCASSGQGRSNQPQHFGDGTRLSIL.

The chain uses TRBV6-1 and TRBJ2-3; D is perhaps TRBD2 (5 bases). From germline, CDR1 is MNHNS and CDR2 SASEGT. The CDR3 loop spans 13 amino acids. The ends were cut back, 7 bases at V and 6 bases at J, with 14 bases in the middle. The CDR3 DNA reads as TGTGCCAGCACTAGCACGGCGGTGGATACGCAGTATTTT. Translated, it gives CASTSTAVDTQYF.

The chain recombines TRBV27 with TRBJ1-3; D is unclear. This CDR3 is built from 15 residues. Germline CDR1 is MNHEY and CDR2 is SMNVEV (reference sequence). V lost 3 bases and J 0 bases, leaving 9 bases between the germline ends. CDR3 sequence (DNA): TGTGCCAGCAGTTTCTCGGGGATCTCTGGAAACACCATATATTTT. Translation gives CASSFSGISGNTIYF.

The chain links TRBV14 to TRBJ2-3; 9 bases map to TRBD1. The CDR3 extends over 16 amino acids. The germline V gene encodes CDR1 SGHDN and CDR2 FVKESK. Trimming took 4 bases from V and 2 from J; bases not matched to a gene: 7. CDR3 region: CASSLHGTGITDTQYF. The CDR3 nucleotides are TGTGCCAGCAGCCTTCACGGGACAGGGATCACAGATACGCAGTATTTT.